Shown below are 25 T cell receptor beta chains from a single sample sequenced in a study of T-cell memory formation after mild COVID-19. Via MiXCR, TCRdb re-called the 5' RACE reads, giving one row per CDR3 protein. The table lists about 440,000 distinct CDR3 sequences, over 15% of them singletons. The sample taken for sequencing was PBMCs or a T cell subset sorted from them (not recorded which). All receptors come from an adult woman who had mild COVID-19 (a few samples of this study predate the infection). Cell type and time point are not known.

The J gene is TRBJ2-2, the V gene TRBV3-1; D remains unclear. CDR3 length: 14 amino acids. V gave up 3 bases and J gave up 7 bases, with 12 bases separating them. Germline CDR1 and CDR2: LGHDT and YNNKEL (reference sequence). The CDR3 DNA reads as TGTGCCAGCAGCCAGGGTCCCCTTGGCGGGGAGCTGTTTTTT. Amino acid sequence: CASSQGPLGGELFF.

This chain connects TRBV7-2 to TRBJ2-1; the D is unclear. The CDR3 spans 11 residues. Trimming removed 10 bases at V and 6 bases at J, with 10 bases between. Germline V gene lookup returns CDR1 SGHTA and CDR2 FQGNSA. Here the CDR3 reads CATSQSNEQFF. CDR3 in DNA: TGTGCCACCAGTCAGTCCAATGAGCAGTTCTTC.

The chain has TRBV7-3 and TRBJ1-1; D call uncertain. Trimming stripped 4 bases from V and 0 bases from J, with 15 bases between. This CDR3 spans 16 amino acids. Germline-derived CDR1 and CDR2 are SGHTA and FQGTGA. CDR3 bases: TGTGCCAGCAGCTATAAAGCTACAACCATGAACACTGAAGCTTTCTTT. Amino acid sequence: CASSYKATTMNTEAFF.

This sequence joins TRBV7-3 and TRBJ2-3; 12 bases line up with TRBD2. Germline V gene data show CDR1 as SGHTA and CDR2 as FQGTGA. V gave up 2 bases and J gave up 5 bases; unmatched junction bases: 11. The CDR3 has 18 residues. The DNA of the CDR3 is TGTGCCAGCAGCTTAGCTCGCCGACTAGCGGGAGCGGAAGATACGCAGTATTTT. This sequence encodes CASSLARRLAGAEDTQYF.

Only a few counts were recorded for this clonotype. This chain connects TRBV7-9 to TRBJ1-1; 8 bases are shared with TRBD1. Losses at the gene ends were 5 bases for V and 0 bases for J; bases not matched to a gene: 8. This CDR3 contains 16 residues. The V gene's germline CDR1 is SEHNR and CDR2 FQNEAQ (reference sequence). CDR3 amino acids: CASSQPRQGMNTEAFF. The DNA for the CDR3 is TGTGCCAGCAGCCAACCCCGACAGGGGATGAACACTGAAGCTTTCTTT.

The sample holds a few counts of this clonotype. V gene TRBV10-3 combines with J gene TRBJ2-3; TRBD1 might be the D (5 bases). The CDR3 has 14 amino acids. The V and J ends lost 3 bases and 0 bases respectively, with 7 bases between them. The germline CDR1 and CDR2 sequences are ENHRY and SYGVKD. The chain's CDR3 is CAISEDRSTDTQYF. CDR3 sequence (DNA): TGTGCCATCAGTGAAGACAGAAGCACAGATACGCAGTATTTT.

This sequence joins TRBV29-1 and TRBJ2-7, with TRBD1 as a possible D gene (6 bases). The V gene's germline CDR1 is SQVTM and CDR2 ANQGSEA. The germline V and J ends were trimmed by 4 bases and 0 bases, with 10 bases remaining between them. The CDR3 covers 13 residues. Here the CDR3 DNA reads TGCAGCGTTGGACAGGTTAACTCCTACGAGCAGTACTTC. It codes for CSVGQVNSYEQYF.

This chain connects TRBV24-1 to TRBJ1-5; 8 bases are shared with TRBD1. The CDR3 covers 15 residues. V dropped 8 bases and J dropped 4; count of bases not matched to a gene: 9. Germline V gene data show CDR1 as KGHDR and CDR2 as SFDVKD. DNA of the CDR3: TGTGCCACCAACGGACAGGGTACGAAGAATCAGCCCCAGCATTTT. It is translated as CATNGQGTKNQPQHF.

As for this clonotype: A much larger clone lies one base from this, so it may be a read error. The chain combines TRBV19 with TRBJ2-3; weak D call: TRBD2 (5 bases). Germline-derived CDR1 and CDR2 are LNHDA and SQIVND (reference sequence). The CDR3 length is 15 residues. V lost 3 bases and J 1 base, leaving 11 bases between the germline ends. This CDR3 reads CASSMNSVGTDTQYF. CDR3 coding DNA: TGTGCCAGTAGTATGAATAGCGTGGGCACAGATACGCAGTATTTT.

This clonotype came up a few times. The chain is built from TRBV3-1 and TRBJ2-5; D is uncertain. Germline assignment: CDR1 LGHDT and CDR2 YNNKEL (reference sequence). The CDR3 extends over 12 amino acids. V lost 6 bases and J 3 bases, leaving 8 bases between the germline ends. The CDR3 DNA reads TGTGCCAGCAGGACGGAAGAAGAGACCCAGTACTTC. It translates to CASRTEEETQYF.

The gene calls are TRBV5-5 and TRBJ1-3; D remains ambiguous. V lost 1 base and J 0 bases, leaving 5 bases between the germline ends. Germline CDR1 and CDR2: SGHKS and YYEKEE (reference sequence). This CDR3 comprises 14 residues. The CDR3 sequence: CASSLQNSGNTIYF. The DNA of the CDR3 is TGTGCCAGCAGCTTGCAGAACTCTGGAAACACCATATATTTT.

This clonotype was observed a handful of times. V is TRBV10-3 and J is TRBJ2-1; 7 positions match TRBD2. The CDR3 extends over 13 amino acids. CDR1 ENHRY and CDR2 SYGVKD come from the germline V gene. J gave up 8 bases and V 7 bases, and 8 bases lay outside the gene matches. The CDR3 sequence is CAIKSGTSDEQFF. CDR3 in DNA: TGTGCCATCAAGAGCGGGACCTCTGATGAGCAGTTCTTC.

This clonotype occurred a few times. V is TRBV5-6 and J is TRBJ2-5; 12 nucleotides match TRBD2. Trimming cost V 8 bases and J 2 bases; bases outside gene matches: 4. CDR1 is SGHDT and CDR2 is YYEEEE in the germline V gene. The CDR3 has 14 residues. CDR3 DNA sequence: TGTGCCAGTGGACTAGCGGGGCAACAAGAGACCCAGTACTTC. It is translated as CASGLAGQQETQYF. The full variable domain, rest sourced from reference TRBV5-6 and TRBJ2-5, is DAGVTQSPTHLIKTRGQQVTLRCSPKSGHDTVSWYQQALGQGPQFIFQYYEEEERQRGNFPDRFSGHQFPNYSSELNVNALLLGDSALYLCASGLAGQQETQYFGPGTRLLVL.

The V gene is TRBV10-3, the J gene TRBJ2-2; 9 bases fit TRBD2. From germline, CDR1 is ENHRY and CDR2 SYGVKD. The CDR3 is 17 amino acids. After removal of 3 bases from V and 1 base from J, the junction contained 6 bases not matched to a gene. The CDR3 sequence is CAISDMAGGKNTGELFF. CDR3 nucleotide sequence: TGTGCCATCAGTGATATGGCGGGAGGGAAGAACACCGGGGAGCTGTTTTTT.

V gene TRBV12-3 or TRBV12-4 combines with J gene TRBJ2-4; unclear D gene. V lost 7 bases and J 5 bases, leaving 12 bases between the germline ends. The CDR3 contains 13 residues. The CDR3 reads CASTRGIQNIQYF. CDR3 DNA: TGTGCCAGCACCCGAGGTATCCAAAACATTCAGTACTTC.

This clonotype showed up just a few times. The chain is built from TRBV11-2 and TRBJ1-1; D is perhaps TRBD1 (5 bases). Trimming pared 3 bases from V and 0 bases from J, leaving 14 bases between. The CDR3 is 16 amino acids. Germline values: CDR1 SGHAT, CDR2 FQNNGV. The CDR3 protein is CASSFNGMGVNTEAFF. The CDR3 DNA is TGTGCCAGCAGCTTTAACGGGATGGGGGTGAACACTGAAGCTTTCTTT.

The V gene is TRBV4-1, the J gene TRBJ1-1; D gene uncertain. The CDR3 length is 15 residues. V was cut by 6 bases and J by 1 base, with 15 bases left in between. Germline lookup yields CDR1 MGHRA and CDR2 YSYEKL. Here the CDR3 reads CASRPVGRANTEAFF. CDR3 in DNA: TGCGCCAGCAGGCCGGTCGGACGGGCGAACACTGAAGCTTTCTTT.

The rearrangement joins TRBV7-2 to TRBJ1-1, with TRBD1 matching over 9 bases. The CDR3 contains 17 residues. V trimming: 2 bases; J trimming: 1 base; junction bases outside the gene matches: 8. Germline V lookup: CDR1 SGHTA, CDR2 FQGNSA. This CDR3 reads CASSLRIPGQGNTEAFF. The CDR3 region has the DNA TGTGCCAGCAGCTTACGAATTCCGGGACAGGGGAACACTGAAGCTTTCTTT.

This chain links TRBV5-1 with TRBJ2-1, with 10 bases identical to TRBD2. The CDR3 sequence is 15 residues long. V dropped 0 bases and J dropped 7; count of bases not matched to a gene: 4. Per germline, CDR1 SGHRS and CDR2 YFSETQ. The CDR3: CASSLGSGRGNEQFF. CDR3 bases: TGCGCCAGCAGCTTGGGCAGCGGGAGGGGGAATGAGCAGTTCTTC.

The chain uses TRBV20-1 and TRBJ1-1; D gene ambiguous. Germline values: CDR1 DFQATT, CDR2 SNEGSKA (reference sequence). Between the trimmed V and J ends, which lost 7 bases and 2 bases, there was a span of 8 bases. The CDR3 covers 11 residues. CDR3 coding DNA: TGCAGTGTCAGGCCAAACACTGAAGCTTTCTTT. The encoded protein is CSVRPNTEAFF.

This clonotype was counted ten times or more. The chain couples TRBV12-3 or TRBV12-4 to TRBJ2-7; 9 nucleotides align to TRBD1. V lost 1 base to trimming and J lost 9 bases; unmatched junction nucleotides: 10. This CDR3 is 15 amino acids long. The CDR3 is CASSLGGDRARRQYF. DNA for the CDR3: TGTGCCAGCAGTTTAGGGGGGGACAGGGCCCGTCGGCAGTACTTC.

This clonotype occurred a few times. V usage is TRBV3-1 and J usage is TRBJ2-7; 8 positions agree with TRBD1. There are 15 residues in the CDR3. V gave up 0 bases and J gave up 3 bases; unmatched junction bases: 4. Per the germline V gene, CDR1 is LGHDT and CDR2 is YNNKEL (reference sequence). CDR3 in DNA: TGTGCCAGCAGCCAAGATCGGACAGGGCTCTACGAGCAGTACTTC. It encodes CASSQDRTGLYEQYF.

This sequence joins TRBV20-1 and TRBJ1-2, with D tentatively TRBD1 (6 bases). This CDR3 comprises 12 residues. Germline values: CDR1 DFQATT, CDR2 SNEGSKA (reference sequence). The V and J ends lost 4 bases and 5 bases respectively, with 11 bases between them. The CDR3 nucleotides read TGCAGTGCTACTCTCGGACAGTATGGCTACACCTTC. Encoded protein: CSATLGQYGYTF.

This clonotype was seen a handful of times. The genes are TRBV7-8 and TRBJ2-3; D unresolved. The CDR3 extends over 16 amino acids. The V gene's germline CDR1 is SGHVS and CDR2 FQNEAQ. Between the trimmed V and J ends, which lost 1 base and 3 bases, there was a span of 14 bases. The CDR3 here is CASSLGTGRKTDTQYF. CDR3 coding DNA: TGTGCCAGCAGCTTAGGCACGGGCCGAAAAACAGATACGCAGTATTTT.

As to this clonotype: One junction end does not reproduce the germline sequence, and a read error may be involved. The J gene is TRBJ2-1, the V gene TRBV5-1; TRBD2 aligns across 10 bases. This CDR3 is built from 15 residues. In germline, CDR1 is SGHRS, CDR2 YFSETQ. As DNA, the CDR3 is TGCGCCAGCAGCCCGGCCGGACTAGCGGAAGTTACACTTCGTTTC. It codes for CASSPAGLAEVTLRF.